These 19 T cell receptor beta chains originate from one sample sequenced in a study of cytomegalovirus exposure and HLA in healthy donors. The PCR employed 60 Vbeta primers together with 13 Jbeta primers. Generated by immunoSEQ multiplex PCR, the TCRdb table keeps only in-frame clones and is missing some. Of about 200,000 clones listed, 75% to 85% are singletons. Material: PBMCs. Source of these receptors: a girl aged 10 to 17 in good health and CMV-seronegative.

In DNA form, the CDR3 reads TGTGCCAGCAGCTTAGTGGGAGGGGCGGTCCTTAGGGACAATGAGCAGTTCTTC. This sequence encodes CASSLVGGAVLRDNEQFF. The chain has TRBV11-2 and TRBJ2-1; TRBD2 matches at 7 bases. The CDR3 has 18 amino acids. Germline V gene sequence: CDR1 SGHAT, CDR2 FQNNGV. The V gene end was trimmed by 1 base and the J gene end by 5 bases; junction bases not matched to a gene: 14. Full variable domain (remainder filled in from reference TRBV11-2 and TRBJ2-1): EAGVAQSPRYKIIEKRQSVAFWCNPISGHATLYWYQQILGQGPKLLIQFQNNGVVDDSQLPKDRFSAERLKGVDSTLKIQPAKLEDSAVYLCASSLVGGAVLRDNEQFFGPGTRLTVL.

This clone was detected a few times. V gene TRBV5-6 combines with J gene TRBJ1-2; TRBD1 might be the D (6 bases). Germline CDR1 is SGHDT and CDR2 is YYEEEE. Trimming stripped 5 bases from V and 2 bases from J, with 16 bases between. The length of the CDR3 is 15 residues. This chain's CDR3 is CASSGGPTANYGYTF. The DNA for the CDR3 is TGTGCCAGCAGTGGGGGCCCAACCGCCAACTATGGCTACACCTTC.

There are a few counts of this clone. The chain carries TRBV28 and TRBJ1-1; D may be TRBD1 (6 bases). Trimming left V 7 bases short and J 1 base short, with 13 bases between. Germline assignment: CDR1 MDHEN and CDR2 SYDVKM. The CDR3 has 14 amino acids. For the CDR3, the DNA is TGTGCCAGCAACCCAAACAGGGAGAACACTGAAGCTTTCTTT. Translation gives CASNPNRENTEAFF.

The rearrangement links TRBV19 to TRBJ1-1; no definite D call. The CDR3 is made up of 15 amino acids. The germline V and J ends were trimmed by 6 bases and 5 bases, with 19 bases remaining between them. Germline V gene lookup returns CDR1 LNHDA and CDR2 SQIVND (reference sequence). For the CDR3, the DNA is TGTGCCAGTAGACCCCCAGGTAACTCGCCAACTGAAGCTTTCTTT. As protein: CASRPPGNSPTEAFF.

This chain connects TRBV6-6 to TRBJ1-1; a possible D gene is TRBD1 (5 bases). V dropped 6 bases and J dropped 3 bases, with 8 bases sitting between them. Per the germline V gene, CDR1 is MNHNY and CDR2 is SVGAGI (reference sequence). This CDR3 is built from 12 residues. The CDR3 spells CASSSGYTEAFF. CDR3 nucleotide sequence: TGTGCCAGCAGCTCAGGGTACACTGAAGCTTTCTTT.

This chain uses TRBV2 with TRBJ1-2, with D uncertain. V was pared by 1 base and J by 10 bases, with 13 bases between. This CDR3 contains 13 residues. Germline-derived CDR1 and CDR2 are SNHLY and FYNNEI. The CDR3 loop is CASSEVRRSSYTF. The CDR3 region has the DNA TGTGCCAGCAGTGAAGTCCGGCGGTCCTCCTACACCTTC.

The table lists this clone with many counts. The gene calls are TRBV7-9 and TRBJ1-1; D is possibly TRBD1 (5 bases). Germline lookup yields CDR1 SEHNR and CDR2 FQNEAQ (reference sequence). Trimming removed 7 bases at V and 4 bases at J, with 13 bases between. This CDR3 spans 13 amino acids. CDR3: CASTPGVGTEAFF. CDR3 DNA: TGTGCCAGCACCCCGGGGGTCGGCACTGAAGCTTTCTTT.

This clone has just one count. The rearrangement uses TRBV7-9 and TRBJ2-2, with D possibly being TRBD2 (5 bases). Germline V gene data show CDR1 as SEHNR and CDR2 as FQNEAQ (reference sequence). CDR3 length: 16 residues. The ends were cut back, 4 bases at V and 6 bases at J, with 18 bases in the middle. CDR3 sequence: CASSSIHGLPAGELFF. CDR3 DNA sequence: TGTGCCAGCAGCTCGATCCACGGACTCCCCGCCGGGGAGCTGTTTTTT.

The CDR3 sequence is CASSWAPDSNQPQHF. The CDR3 DNA sequence: TGTGCCAGCAGTTGGGCACCAGATAGCAATCAGCCCCAGCATTTT. This sequence joins TRBV28 and TRBJ1-5; D call uncertain. The CDR3 spans 15 residues. Germline CDR1 reads MDHEN; CDR2 reads SYDVKM. The germline V and J ends were trimmed by 4 bases and 0 bases, with 10 bases remaining between them.

This chain connects TRBV6-6 to TRBJ2-5, with D maybe TRBD2 (6 bases). The CDR3 covers 14 residues. V shed 4 bases and J shed 5 bases, with 14 bases lying between them. Looked up from germline, CDR1 is MNHNY and CDR2 is SVGAGI (reference sequence). This CDR3 reads CASSFRLVYETQYF. In nucleotides, the CDR3 is TGTGCCAGCAGTTTCCGACTAGTCTATGAGACCCAGTACTTC.

The rearrangement joins TRBV9 to TRBJ1-2; 8 bases line up with TRBD1. The ends lost 1 base at V and 8 bases at J; junction bases unmatched: 4. Per the germline V gene, CDR1 is SGDLS and CDR2 is YYNGEE. This CDR3 has 13 amino acids. The CDR3 is CASSVQGQAGYTF. The CDR3 DNA reads TGTGCCAGCAGCGTACAGGGACAGGCGGGCTACACCTTC.

The J gene is TRBJ2-7, the V gene TRBV19; a weak D match, TRBD1 (5 bases). From germline, CDR1 is LNHDA and CDR2 SQIVND (reference sequence). This CDR3 has 14 residues. V lost 6 bases and J 2 bases, leaving 14 bases between the germline ends. DNA of the CDR3: TGTGCCAGTAGGGTGGGGCAGGGTGCCTACGAGCAGTACTTC. Translating it yields CASRVGQGAYEQYF. Supplemented by reference TRBV19 and TRBJ2-7, the full variable domain reads DGGITQSPKYLFRKEGQNVTLSCEQNLNHDAMYWYRQDPGQGLRLIYYSQIVNDFQKGDIAEGYSVSREKKESFPLTVTSAQKNPTAFYLCASRVGQGAYEQYFGPGTRLTVT.

The CDR3 bases are TGTGCCAGCAGCTCGACTATACAGGGGGCGGATTCGGTTACTTTCTTT. Translating it yields CASSSTIQGADSVTFF. The chain links TRBV11-2 to TRBJ1-1; 9 bases agree with TRBD1. Germline V CDR1 and CDR2: SGHAT, FQNNGV. The CDR3 covers 16 residues. The V and J ends lost 4 bases and 12 bases, in that order; junction bases with no gene match: 18.

The chain recombines TRBV19 with TRBJ1-2; perhaps TRBD1 as D (5 bases). The CDR3 is 16 residues long. From germline, CDR1 is LNHDA and CDR2 SQIVND (reference sequence). With 3 bases removed from V and 3 bases from J, the gap between germline ends came to 17 bases. The CDR3 DNA reads as TGTGCCAGTAGTATTTTGCGGCGGGGGAAAGACTATGGCTACACCTTC. Its translation: CASSILRRGKDYGYTF.

The genes are TRBV11-1 and TRBJ1-2, with 7 bases fitting TRBD1. V lost 5 bases, J lost 0 bases, and 6 bases stayed unmatched. Germline CDR1 SGHAT, CDR2 FQDESV (reference sequence). There are 15 residues in the CDR3. DNA of the CDR3: TGTGCCAGCAGCCCGAGGGACAGTACTAACTATGGCTACACCTTC. Its protein is CASSPRDSTNYGYTF.

The CDR3 DNA follows: TGTGCCTGGAGTGTACGAAGGCAGGGAAAATTCAGGAACACTGAAGCTTTCTTT. Translation gives CAWSVRRQGKFRNTEAFF. The rearrangement joins TRBV30 to TRBJ1-1; maybe TRBD1 (5 bases). The V and J ends lost 0 bases and 1 base respectively, with 21 bases between them. Per germline, CDR1 GTSNPN and CDR2 SVGIG (reference sequence). There are 18 residues in the CDR3.

The CDR3 coding sequence is TGTGCCAGCACACCTTCCGGGACAGGGCGCAATCAGCCCCAGCATTTT. The encoded protein is CASTPSGTGRNQPQHF. J is TRBJ1-5 and V is TRBV28, with 9 bases lining up with TRBD1. Germline-derived CDR1 and CDR2 are MDHEN and SYDVKM. The CDR3 runs 16 residues. Trimming at V came to 7 bases and at J to 2 bases, leaving 9 bases not matched to a gene.

Remarks on this clone: The conserved closing phenylalanine or tryptophan is absent in this CDR3, likely reflecting a read error. This chain joins TRBV6-5 and TRBJ1-2; D gene ambiguous. Trimming took 0 bases from V and 2 from J, leaving 7 bases between them. There are 14 residues in the CDR3. Germline CDR1 reads MNHEY; CDR2 reads SVGAGI. Here the CDR3 reads CASSYSEGNYGYTL. CDR3 in DNA: TGTGCCAGCAGTTACTCGGAAGGCAACTATGGCTACACCCTC.

The chain has TRBV28 and TRBJ1-5, with TRBD1 identical over 8 bases. The length of the CDR3 is 15 residues. The ends lost 7 bases at V and 4 bases at J; junction bases unmatched: 9. In germline, CDR1 is MDHEN, CDR2 SYDVKM. CDR3: CASIRTGQNNQPQHF. CDR3 DNA sequence: TGTGCCAGCATCCGGACAGGGCAAAATAATCAGCCCCAGCATTTT.